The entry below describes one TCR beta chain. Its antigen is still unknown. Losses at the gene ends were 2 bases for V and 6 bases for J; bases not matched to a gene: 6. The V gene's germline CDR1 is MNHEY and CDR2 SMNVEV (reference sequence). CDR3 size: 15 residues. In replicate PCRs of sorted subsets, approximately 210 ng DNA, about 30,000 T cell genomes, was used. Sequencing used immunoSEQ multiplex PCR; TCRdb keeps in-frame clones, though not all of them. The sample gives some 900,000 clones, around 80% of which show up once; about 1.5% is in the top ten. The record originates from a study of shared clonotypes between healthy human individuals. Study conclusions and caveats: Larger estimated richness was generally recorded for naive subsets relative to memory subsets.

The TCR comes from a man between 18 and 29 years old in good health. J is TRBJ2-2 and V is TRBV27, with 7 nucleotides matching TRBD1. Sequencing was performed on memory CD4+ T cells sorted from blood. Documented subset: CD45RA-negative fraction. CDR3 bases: TGTGCCAGCAGTTTAAGGTCCCAGGGGGCCGGGGAGCTGTTTTTT. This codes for CASSLRSQGAGELFF.